This passage covers 22 T cell receptor beta chains from one sample sequenced in a study of graft-versus-host responses after intestinal transplantation. Only in-frame clones appear in the TCRdb table, and some are missing; sequencing was by immunoSEQ multiplex PCR. The data hold tens of thousands of clones, with over 80% observed a single time. The sequenced sample was PBMCs, obtained roughly 260 days after intestinal transplant. The receptors were gathered from a human patient who received an intestinal transplant, so some T cells may come from the graft donor.

J is TRBJ2-2 and V is TRBV27, with TRBD1 matching 7 bases. CDR3 length equals 15 residues. Germline V gives CDR1 MNHEY, CDR2 SMNVEV (reference sequence). V lost 1 base to trimming and J lost 6 bases; unmatched junction nucleotides: 5. The CDR3 coding sequence is TGTGCCAGCAGTTTATGGGTCACAGGGGCCGGGGAGCTGTTTTTT. Translated, it gives CASSLWVTGAGELFF.

In this sample, this clone turned up once. The CDR3 sequence: CASSSPGTGAYEQYF. The CDR3 DNA reads as TGTGCCAGTAGCAGTCCCGGGACAGGGGCCTACGAGCAGTACTTC. This rearrangement joins TRBV19 to TRBJ2-7, with TRBD1 matching 10 bases. Germline V gene lookup returns CDR1 LNHDA and CDR2 SQIVND (reference sequence). V shed 6 bases, J shed 2 bases, and the junction held 7 bases outside the gene matches. The CDR3 extends over 15 amino acids. The complete variable domain, with remaining parts taken from reference TRBV19 and TRBJ2-7, reads DGGITQSPKYLFRKEGQNVTLSCEQNLNHDAMYWYRQDPGQGLRLIYYSQIVNDFQKGDIAEGYSVSREKKESFPLTVTSAQKNPTAFYLCASSSPGTGAYEQYFGPGTRLTVT.

V gene TRBV13 combines with J gene TRBJ2-1, with 7 nucleotides matching TRBD2. The CDR3 runs 12 residues. The germline gives CDR1 PRHDT, CDR2 FYEKMQ (reference sequence). V lost 0 bases, J lost 10 bases, and 0 bases stayed unmatched. CDR3 region: CASSLGGREQFF. The DNA for the CDR3 is TGTGCCAGCAGCTTAGGCGGGAGGGAGCAGTTCTTC.

J is TRBJ1-1 and V is TRBV15; no reliable D call. V dropped 0 bases and J dropped 2 bases, with 7 bases sitting between them. This CDR3 is built from 14 residues. From germline, CDR1 is LNHNV and CDR2 YYDKDF (reference sequence). The CDR3 is CATSRDLGNTEAFF. Here the CDR3 DNA reads TGTGCCACCAGCAGAGATTTGGGAAACACTGAAGCTTTCTTT.

The chain uses TRBV5-1 and TRBJ1-2, with D tentatively TRBD1 (6 bases). The CDR3 sequence is 17 residues long. Trimming left V 7 bases short and J 3 bases short, with 25 bases between. Germline V gene data show CDR1 as SGHRS and CDR2 as YFSETQ. The CDR3 DNA follows: TGCGCCAGCTACCGAAACCCGCGGGACAACCCTGACTATGGCTACACCTTC. Residues: CASYRNPRDNPDYGYTF.

J is TRBJ2-7 and V is TRBV2, with 9 bases aligning to TRBD2. Germline assignment: CDR1 SNHLY and CDR2 FYNNEI. The CDR3 is 17 amino acids. V was clipped by 4 bases and J by 2 bases; unmatched bases: 12. The CDR3 region has the DNA TGTGCCAGCAGTGGACTAGCGGACCCGGATCAGACCTACGAGCAGTACTTC. Protein sequence: CASSGLADPDQTYEQYF.

This clone has just a few counts. V is TRBV27 and J is TRBJ2-7, with D unresolved. The CDR3 extends over 12 amino acids. Per the germline V gene, CDR1 is MNHEY and CDR2 is SMNVEV (reference sequence). Trimming removed 6 bases from V and 6 bases from J, with 12 bases in between. CDR3 sequence reads: CASSFPPGEQYF. Written as DNA, the CDR3 is TGTGCCAGCAGCTTCCCACCCGGCGAGCAGTACTTC.

The gene calls are TRBV5-1 and TRBJ1-1, with TRBD1 identical over 12 bases. CDR3 size: 15 residues. After removal of 3 bases from V and 5 bases from J, the junction contained 5 bases not matched to a gene. Germline CDR1 and CDR2: SGHRS and YFSETQ. The CDR3 bases are TGCGCCAGCAGCTGGGGACAGGGGGCAAAGACTGAAGCTTTCTTT. This encodes CASSWGQGAKTEAFF.

The table lists this clone with a count of one. This sequence joins TRBV15 and TRBJ2-2; 8 bases fit TRBD1. Germline V CDR1 and CDR2: LNHNV, YYDKDF (reference sequence). V was pared by 5 bases and J by 5 bases, with 10 bases of the junction left unmatched. This CDR3 comprises 16 residues. CDR3 protein: CATSRSRDRLTGELFF. For the CDR3, the DNA is TGTGCCACCAGCCGTTCCCGGGACAGGCTTACCGGGGAGCTGTTTTTT.

The chain uses TRBV6-6 and TRBJ1-1; D is unresolved. The CDR3 length is 14 residues. Germline CDR1 reads MNHNY; CDR2 reads SVGAGI (reference sequence). Deletions cut 3 bases from V and 5 bases from J, with 13 bases between. CDR3 nucleotide sequence: TGTGCCAGCAGTTATCCGGGGTATAGTACTGAAGCTTTCTTT. Residues: CASSYPGYSTEAFF.

The rearrangement joins TRBV14 to TRBJ1-2, with 11 bases lining up with TRBD1. The CDR3 contains 14 residues. The germline CDR1 and CDR2 sequences are SGHDN and FVKESK. J lost 7 bases, V lost 4 bases, and 5 bases had no gene match. DNA for the CDR3: TGTGCCAGCAGCCGGGACAGGGGGAGTCGTGGCTACACCTTC. Its protein is CASSRDRGSRGYTF.

J is TRBJ2-2 and V is TRBV5-6; TRBD1 agrees at 7 bases. V lost 3 bases, J lost 2 bases, and 7 bases stayed unmatched. Looked up from germline, CDR1 is SGHDT and CDR2 is YYEEEE. The CDR3 runs 16 residues. The CDR3 region is CASSSPGTVNTGELFF. The CDR3 DNA follows: TGTGCCAGCAGCTCACCCGGGACAGTCAACACCGGGGAGCTGTTTTTT.

The chain carries TRBV9 and TRBJ2-3; 7 bases agree with TRBD2. Trimming took 4 bases from V and 2 from J; bases not matched to a gene: 4. The CDR3 consists of 14 residues. Germline CDR1 reads SGDLS; CDR2 reads YYNGEE. The CDR3 is CASSLWDYTDTQYF. As DNA, the CDR3 is TGTGCCAGCAGCCTATGGGACTACACAGATACGCAGTATTTT. The whole variable domain, remainder taken from reference TRBV9 and TRBJ2-3, is DSGVTQTPKHLITATGQRVTLRCSPRSGDLSVYWYQQSLDQGLQFLIQYYNGEERAKGNILERFSAQQFPDLHSELNLSSLELGDSALYFCASSLWDYTDTQYFGPGTRLTVL.

The CDR3 spells CASSPGSDDSGNTIYF. CDR3 nucleotide sequence: TGTGCCAGCAGCCCCGGATCCGACGACTCTGGAAACACCATATATTTT. V and J are TRBV9 and TRBJ1-3; D is unresolved. CDR3 length equals 16 residues. CDR1 and CDR2 (germline): SGDLS, YYNGEE. V dropped 4 bases and J dropped 0 bases, with 14 bases sitting between them. Full variable domain (missing parts from reference TRBV9 and TRBJ1-3): DSGVTQTPKHLITATGQRVTLRCSPRSGDLSVYWYQQSLDQGLQFLIQYYNGEERAKGNILERFSAQQFPDLHSELNLSSLELGDSALYFCASSPGSDDSGNTIYFGEGSWLTVV.

J is TRBJ1-4 and V is TRBV7-9, with D possibly TRBD1 on 5 matching bases. CDR1 and CDR2 from the germline V gene are SEHNR and FQNEAQ (reference sequence). The V end was cut by 5 bases, the J end by 13 bases, with 14 bases between. The CDR3 is made up of 12 amino acids. The CDR3 bases are TGTGCCAGCAGCCCGAGTTGGGGACGACTGTTTTTT. Its translation is CASSPSWGRLFF.

The chain joins TRBV19 to TRBJ2-7, with TRBD1 matching 9 bases. The germline V gene has CDR1 LNHDA and CDR2 SQIVND (reference sequence). This CDR3 contains 13 residues. The V gene end was trimmed by 8 bases and the J gene end by 5 bases; junction bases not matched to a gene: 7. In nucleotides, the CDR3 is TGTGCCAGTGTGGGGACAGGGAGGAACGAGCAGTACTTC. It translates to CASVGTGRNEQYF.

V is TRBV2 and J is TRBJ2-3; 12 bases are a match to TRBD2. Trimming removed 4 bases from V and 6 bases from J; junction bases left unmatched: 5. The germline gives CDR1 SNHLY, CDR2 FYNNEI. This CDR3 is 15 amino acids long. CDR3 sequence: CASSGLAGVGDTQYF. CDR3 nucleotides: TGTGCCAGCAGTGGACTAGCGGGAGTGGGGGATACGCAGTATTTT.

CDR3 loop: CASSLGDFLEQYF. The CDR3 DNA sequence: TGCGCCAGCAGCTTGGGTGACTTCCTCGAGCAGTACTTC. The J gene is TRBJ2-7, the V gene TRBV5-1; D uncertain. Deletions cut 0 bases from V and 6 bases from J, with 10 bases between. Germline-derived CDR1 and CDR2 are SGHRS and YFSETQ. The CDR3 has 13 residues. The whole variable domain, remainder taken from reference TRBV5-1 and TRBJ2-7, is KAGVTQTPRYLIKTRGQQVTLSCSPISGHRSVSWYQQTPGQGLQFLFEYFSETQRNKGNFPGRFSGRQFSNSRSEMNVSTLELGDSALYLCASSLGDFLEQYFGPGTRLTVT.

The chain has TRBV4-1 and TRBJ1-1; D uncertain. The CDR3 extends over 13 amino acids. CDR1 and CDR2 from the germline V gene are MGHRA and YSYEKL. The V gene lost 0 bases and the J gene lost 5 bases, with 7 bases spanning the gap. The CDR3 loop is CASSQEPGTEAFF. CDR3 bases: TGCGCCAGCAGCCAAGAACCGGGTACTGAAGCTTTCTTT.

The J gene is TRBJ1-5, the V gene TRBV19, with 7 bases identical to TRBD1. The germline V gene encodes CDR1 LNHDA and CDR2 SQIVND (reference sequence). V lost 5 bases and J lost 5; bases outside the gene matches: 9. CDR3 length: 15 amino acids. CDR3: CASSQLGGGDQPQHF. The CDR3 DNA reads as TGTGCCAGTAGTCAATTAGGGGGCGGGGATCAGCCCCAGCATTTT.

This sequence joins TRBV7-8 and TRBJ1-1; D not certain. CDR1 and CDR2 (germline): SGHVS, FQNEAQ. V lost 4 bases and J lost 1, with 4 bases in between. CDR3 length: 12 residues. In DNA form, the CDR3 reads TGTGCCAGCAGCTCAACGAACACTGAAGCTTTCTTT. This translates into CASSSTNTEAFF.

The chain links TRBV5-6 to TRBJ2-3; the D is unclear. Trimming cost V 3 bases and J 10 bases, with 9 bases left between them. This CDR3 has 11 residues. Germline values: CDR1 SGHDT, CDR2 YYEEEE. This CDR3 reads CASSSVWAQYF. Here the CDR3 DNA reads TGTGCCAGCAGCTCCGTTTGGGCGCAGTATTTT.